Listed below are T cell receptor beta chains from one sample, sequenced in a study of PD-1 blockade in classical Hodgkin lymphoma. The protocol was immunoSEQ multiplex PCR, while the TCRdb copy is restricted to in-frame clones and leaves out a portion. The table shows tens of thousands of clones, with over 60% occurring only once. The specimen was peripheral blood mononuclear cells (PBMCs), collected before the second cycle of nivolumab. Receptors originate from a human donor with classical Hodgkin lymphoma. The conserved cysteine and the conserved F or W are not part of the CDR3 here. Fields, in order: V gene, J gene, CDR3 protein.

TRBV10-3	TRBJ2-2	AITPAPNGELF
TRBV10-3	TRBJ1-2	AISERARGYT
TRBV7-6	TRBJ2-7	ASSLGGAGYEQY
TRBV5-1	TRBJ2-7	ASSPQGAGTYEQY
TRBV10-1	TRBJ1-1	ASSESGSEAF
TRBV5-1	TRBJ2-7	ASSLGQGAYEQY
TRBV7-2	TRBJ2-7	ASSPPRGPSREQY
TRBV6-1	TRBJ2-7	ASSWTSGSYEQY
TRBV6-5	TRBJ1-5	ATSGGNNQPQH
TRBV6-6	TRBJ2-6	ASTTGVAGANVLT
TRBV7-9	TRBJ1-1	ASSKGVTEAF
TRBV28	TRBJ2-1	ASRSGGRGGNEQF
TRBV15	TRBJ1-1	ATSGGRTYTEAF
TRBV5-1	TRBJ1-1	ASSRGTVNTEAF
TRBV5-1	TRBJ2-1	ASSSGPVGNEQF
TRBV19	TRBJ2-1	ASKEDERDDEQF
TRBV19	TRBJ2-7	ASSEPGRLSYEQY
TRBV27	TRBJ2-3	ASSRDRETQY
TRBV5-1	TRBJ1-4	ASSLGLQGNEKLF
TRBV2	TRBJ1-1	ASSVHTEAF
TRBV5-1	TRBJ1-1	ASSLSGTPGTEAF
TRBV7-8	TRBJ2-1	ASSLKTGDPSYNEQF
TRBV29-1	TRBJ2-7	SAKGAGLGEQY
TRBV6-5	TRBJ2-2	ASSYSLASGSGELF
TRBV19	TRBJ1-4	ASSLGTGFEKLF
TRBV9	TRBJ1-2	ASSEGTGGVKTNYGYT
TRBV4-1	TRBJ2-3	ASSHNSPGQGTDTQY
TRBV10-3	TRBJ2-2	AIKTLGLAGTGELF
TRBV6-5	TRBJ1-5	ASSYSSTNQPQH
TRBV18	TRBJ2-2	ASSPRTGGFGELF
TRBV9	TRBJ1-3	ASSALEGRGNTIY
TRBV5-1	TRBJ2-1	ASSLTAFGRRSYNEQF
TRBV28	TRBJ2-1	ASSPPGQGLAGGGNEQF
TRBV5-1	TRBJ2-7	ASSGWGSNSYEQY
TRBV7-2	TRBJ1-2	ASSPKAGTGSSYGYT
TRBV28	TRBJ2-7	ASSSGQNRNEQY
TRBV6-1	TRBJ2-7	ASSESGSLYEQY
TRBV6-6	TRBJ2-3	ASKREGPSDTQY
TRBV7-9	TRBJ2-5	ASSSSGGRGQETQY
TRBV27	TRBJ2-7	ASRHSRTSGIYEQY
TRBV21-1	TRBJ2-7	ASSARDIANDEQY
TRBV20-1	TRBJ2-1	SAALNEQF
TRBV27	TRBJ2-7	ASSLTRGGVYEQY
TRBV18	TRBJ2-7	ASSPGRAKGDEQY
TRBV6-5	TRBJ2-5	ASRRTPQETQY
TRBV5-1	TRBJ2-7	ASSPQWQEEQY
TRBV5-4	TRBJ2-2	ASTNANTGELF
TRBV4-1	TRBJ2-2	ASSQITSLNTGELF
TRBV6-6	TRBJ2-1	ASSPSDYNEQF
TRBV6-5	TRBJ2-7	ASSRGLADYEQY
TRBV6-6	TRBJ2-7	ASSSSGRGQY
TRBV7-9	TRBJ2-3	ASSRSGSPSPDTQY
TRBV2	TRBJ2-7	ASSETKIYEQY
TRBV6-5	TRBJ2-2	ASSKAGVTAGELF